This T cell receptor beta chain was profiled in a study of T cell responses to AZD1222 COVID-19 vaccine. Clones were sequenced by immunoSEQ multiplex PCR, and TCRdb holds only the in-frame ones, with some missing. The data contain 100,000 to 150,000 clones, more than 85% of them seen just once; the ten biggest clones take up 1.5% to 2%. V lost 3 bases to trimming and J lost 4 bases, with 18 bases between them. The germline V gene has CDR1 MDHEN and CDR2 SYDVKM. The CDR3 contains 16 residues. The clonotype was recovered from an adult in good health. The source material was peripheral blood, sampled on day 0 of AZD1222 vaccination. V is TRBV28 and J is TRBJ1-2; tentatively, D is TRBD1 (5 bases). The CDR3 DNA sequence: TGTGCCAGCAGTTTGGGGACCCTCGGTATGTTCTATGGCTACACCTTC. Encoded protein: CASSLGTLGMFYGYTF.